This TCR beta chain is drawn from a study of a mutant IDH1 vaccine in newly diagnosed glioma. Study as a whole: Visit V12 was conducted at week 35 as the safety follow-up. Visit V13 came later, at week 47.

Of note for this clone: Its cognate antigen is unknown.

Study-level findings and limits: No link was apparently found between pseudoprogression and changes in top peripheral T cell clonotypes. Patients mounted vaccine-induced immune responses in 90% to 95% of cases.

V lost 8 bases, J lost 1 base, and 19 bases stayed unmatched. Germline V lookup: CDR1 SNHLY, CDR2 FYNNEI. The CDR3 contains 18 residues. This sample's time point: week 47, end of study. A single vaccine dose contained 300 ug of mutant IDH1 20-mer peptide, and topical imiquimod was used with it. Repertoires were generated with immunoSEQ multiplex PCR, while TCRdb's copy carries only in-frame clones and drops some. Of fewer than 40,000 clones in the sample, about nine tenths were seen once. The sequencing used PBMCs, collected from a glioma patient whose treatment included an IDH1 peptide vaccine. This TCR was sampled from a woman in her forties with glioma. The chain couples TRBV2 to TRBJ1-1; TRBD1 matches at 7 bases. Written as DNA, the CDR3 is TGTGCCAGCCGAGATAGGGGGCAGCCTGGGCAGAAGAACACTGAAGCTTTCTTT. Translating it yields CASRDRGQPGQKNTEAFF. Using reference TRBV2 and TRBJ1-1 for the parts outside the CDR3, the full variable domain is EPEVTQTPSHQVTQMGQEVILRCVPISNHLYFYWYRQILGQKVEFLVSFYNNEISEKSEIFDDQFSVERPDGSNFTLKIRSTKLEDSAMYFCASRDRGQPGQKNTEAFFGQGTRLTVV.